This T cell receptor (beta chain) was observed in a study of CD8+ T cells in alopecia areata (dated by TCRdb to 2016 to 2019). Background on the whole study: Treated patients were enrolled in an open-label pilot trial of oral tofacitinib, 5 to 10 mg twice daily, for moderate-to-severe alopecia areata. Biopsies were taken from tofacitinib-treated patients at baseline and at 4 and 24 weeks of treatment, and a later scalp biopsy was taken in several of the tofacitinib-treated patients. For the treated patients, the SALT score, which quantifies what percentage of scalp surface area is affected, served as the measure of disease severity. The study used high-throughput TCRbeta sequencing to examine T cell clonal expansion in alopecia areata, in both the C3H/HeJ mouse model and human patients. RNA came from the PAXgene miRNA kit for fixed scalp, the miRNeasy kit for PBMCs, and the RNeasy kit for mouse skin. Scalp clonality was compared among normal scalp (n=4), patchy alopecia areata scalp (n=8), and alopecia totalis/universalis scalp (n=8). On the human side, TCRbeta sequencing was run on scalp tissue and on sorted CD4+ and CD8+ peripheral blood T cells from healthy controls and from alopecia areata patients with either patchy or totalis/universalis disease. Patients received tofacitinib for 6 to 18 months and were then followed off drug for 6 months to check for delayed response and recurrence. immunoSEQ multiplex PCR using 35 Vbeta forward primers and 13 Jbeta reverse primers was used to amplify TCRbeta CDR3 regions.

As to this clone: Its antigen target is currently unknown. No base-level quality is on record; no much larger clone is a single base apart.

Library method: the immunoSEQ multiplex PCR assay. To provide template for TCR sequencing, every sample had RNA extracted and reverse transcribed into cDNA. SuperScript III was used to make first-strand cDNA, primed with a 2:1 mix of oligo-dT and random hexamers. A synthetic immune receptor repertoire was used to gauge amplification bias, and whatever bias remained was removed computationally. As for the original processing: Raw reads were preprocessed to remove errors, and CDR3 was defined according to IMGT conventions as the region from the conserved cysteine to phenylalanine. Clonality was calculated as 1 minus Shannon entropy normalized by log2 of the number of productive unique TCRs. CD4 or CD8 identity of scalp clones was inferred by cross-referencing scalp TCRbeta sequences with sorted blood CD4 and CD8 repertoires. Here the immuneACCESS table is served through TCRdb, limited to in-frame sequences with V and J called. Missing clones are a known gap in these copies; in checked studies unresolved V genes cover under half, and the rest lacks a known reason. D and trimming were read from the DNA, whereas the V and J calls and clone size are those reported in that table. This sample holds 95,000 to 110,000 clones; about nine tenths were observed only once. Over 8.5% of the sample comes from the top ten.

The treatment or condition label, as the study defines it: oral pan-JAK inhibitor, 5-10 mg twice daily. Lesional scalp punch biopsies and peripheral blood were collected from alopecia areata patients. PBMCs were isolated by density centrifugation and stained for CD3, CD4 and CD8, after which CD4+ and CD8+ T cells were sorted on a FACSAria. The CDR3 runs 13 residues from the cysteine to the phenylalanine. Only the CDR3 region is kept as DNA, spanning 39 bases read in frame from base 1. The trim is 5 bases for V and 3 bases for J, with a gap of 11 bases between the germline ends. CDR1 is given as SEHNR and CDR2 as FQNEAQ, both from the germline V gene (reference sequence). The paper's findings and limits, for the study overall: With tofacitinib, both scalp clonality and the number of expanded CD8+ clones among the top 100 scalp clones went down significantly. Higher clonality and more expanded CD8+ clones were observed in lesional scalp than in normal scalp, particularly in alopecia totalis/universalis, a finding suggestive of antigenic drive. Because the treated cohort was small and included a single nonresponder, larger studies are needed to assess links between baseline CD8+ expansion and response. During tofacitinib treatment, many expanded lesional clones stuck around in both scalp and blood, and this persistence may partly explain why relapse happens after treatment is stopped. Compared with mice, TCR sequences shared between patients were less clear, possibly partly because of HLA diversity across the patient population. Unlike mouse skin, which is dominated by gammadelta T cells, normal human skin has resident alphabeta T cells that are also sequenced, and this complicates analysis of the scalp TCR repertoire.

The V and J genes are TRBV7-9 and TRBJ2-7, with the D gene uncertain. The material was CD8+ T cells sorted from blood, obtained around week 30, from a patient treated with tofacitinib. This sequence originates from a human donor with alopecia areata. The nucleotide sequence is given as TGTGCCAGCAGCACGACTGAGGACTACGAGCAGTACTTC. This yields the protein CASSTTEDYEQYF.